These 19 T cell receptor beta chains were all obtained from the same sample, sequenced in a study of beta chain features in type 1 diabetes. Expressed TCRB transcripts were sequenced because the entire RNA isolate underwent reverse transcription. Libraries were prepared by immunoSEQ multiplex PCR; TCRdb keeps only in-frame clonotypes and omits some of them. The sample records 310,000 or so clones, 8% being singletons. Specimen: central memory CD4+ T cells from blood. These receptors were taken from a woman between 18 and 29 years old in good health.

The chain employs TRBV7-9 and TRBJ1-1; the match to TRBD1 covers 9 bases. In germline, CDR1 is SEHNR, CDR2 FQNEAQ (reference sequence). The CDR3 runs 17 residues. Trimming cost V 5 bases and J 4 bases; bases outside gene matches: 14. The CDR3 DNA reads as TGTGCCAGCAGCACACGAGGACAGGGGAAGGGTTTCACTGAAGCTTTCTTT. Translating gives CASSTRGQGKGFTEAFF.

This clone turned up a few times. The V call is TRBV28, the J call TRBJ2-1, with D perhaps given as TRBD1 or TRBD2 (5 bases each). Deletions cut 6 bases from V and 5 bases from J, with 14 bases between. This CDR3 contains 14 residues. From germline, CDR1 is MDHEN and CDR2 SYDVKM. In nucleotides, the CDR3 is TGTGCCAGCAGCCCTCCGGGACGACACAATGAGCAGTTCTTC. It codes for CASSPPGRHNEQFF.

This clone occurred a few times. The chain recombines TRBV6-6 with TRBJ1-2; 9 bases align to TRBD1. The length of the CDR3 is 15 residues. Trimming cost V 7 bases and J 0 bases; bases outside gene matches: 6. CDR1 MNHNY and CDR2 SVGAGI come from the germline V gene (reference sequence). This CDR3 is CASMGQGSANYGYTF. The CDR3 DNA reads TGTGCCAGCATGGGACAGGGATCAGCTAACTATGGCTACACCTTC.

The table lists this clone with a few counts. V is TRBV28 and J is TRBJ2-4, with TRBD2 as a possible D gene (5 bases). Germline-derived CDR1 and CDR2 are MDHEN and SYDVKM. The CDR3 has 16 amino acids. Trimming pared 6 bases from V and 0 bases from J, leaving 15 bases between. The CDR3 spells CASREVGRIAKNIQYF. CDR3 nucleotide sequence: TGTGCCAGCAGGGAGGTGGGCAGGATAGCCAAAAACATTCAGTACTTC.

This clone occurred many times. This rearrangement joins TRBV2 to TRBJ2-5; perhaps TRBD1 as D (6 bases). The CDR3 consists of 15 residues. The ends were cut back, 7 bases at V and 5 bases at J, with 20 bases in the middle. The germline CDR1 and CDR2 sequences are SNHLY and FYNNEI. CDR3 protein: CASTVYSGALETQYF. The CDR3 DNA is TGTGCCAGCACGGTATATTCAGGGGCCCTGGAGACCCAGTACTTC. Looking up the rest from reference TRBV2 and TRBJ2-5 gives the full variable domain: EPEVTQTPSHQVTQMGQEVILRCVPISNHLYFYWYRQILGQKVEFLVSFYNNEISEKSEIFDDQFSVERPDGSNFTLKIRSTKLEDSAMYFCASTVYSGALETQYFGPGTRLLVL.

This clone was found a few times. V is TRBV7-2 and J is TRBJ2-7; 7 bases match TRBD1. The CDR3 runs 15 residues. Germline trimming cut 1 base from V and 2 bases from J; bases unmatched to any gene: 5. Germline lookup yields CDR1 SGHTA and CDR2 FQGNSA. The CDR3 spells CASSLVQGIAYEQYF. For the CDR3, the DNA is TGTGCCAGCAGCTTAGTACAGGGGATCGCCTACGAGCAGTACTTC. The full variable domain, with the rest looked up from reference TRBV7-2 and TRBJ2-7, is GAGVSQSPSNKVTEKGKDVELRCDPISGHTALYWYRQSLGQGLEFLIYFQGNSAPDKSGLPSDRFSAERTGGSVSTLTIQRTQQEDSAVYLCASSLVQGIAYEQYFGPGTRLTVT.

This clone was found a few times. The rearrangement joins TRBV25-1 to TRBJ2-1; D possibly corresponds to TRBD1 (6 bases). Trimming left V 1 base short and J 0 bases short, with 13 bases between. Germline V gene data show CDR1 as MGHDK and CDR2 as SYGVNS. The CDR3 contains 17 residues. CDR3 protein: CASSELEGQTSYNEQFF. In nucleotides, the CDR3 is TGTGCCAGCAGTGAATTAGAAGGACAGACCTCCTACAATGAGCAGTTCTTC.

This clone was seen only a few times. CDR3 protein: CASSAMAYEQYF. CDR3 sequence (DNA): TGTGCCAGCAGTGCCATGGCATACGAGCAGTACTTC. The rearrangement links TRBV2 to TRBJ2-7; D unresolved. The CDR3 has 12 residues. The V end was cut by 4 bases, the J end by 4 bases, with 8 bases between. Germline CDR1 reads SNHLY; CDR2 reads FYNNEI.

In its sample, this clone was seen a few times. The V and J genes are TRBV5-8 and TRBJ2-7; D is ambiguous. The CDR3 loop spans 14 amino acids. Germline assignment: CDR1 SGHTS and CDR2 YDEGEE. The V end was cut by 2 bases, the J end by 3 bases, with 12 bases between. In DNA, the CDR3 is TGTGCCAGCAGCTTCATCCATTCCTTCTACGAGCAGTACTTC. This codes for CASSFIHSFYEQYF.

The table lists this clone with a few counts. This chain joins TRBV19 and TRBJ2-5, with 9 nucleotides matching TRBD2. Germline CDR1 reads LNHDA; CDR2 reads SQIVND (reference sequence). The CDR3 sequence is 16 residues long. V was pared by 3 bases and J by 4 bases, with 9 bases of the junction left unmatched. CDR3 DNA sequence: TGTGCCAGTAGTATCGGTGATCGAGCGGGAGGAGAGACCCAGTACTTC. This encodes CASSIGDRAGGETQYF.

In this sample, this clone turned up a few times. V usage is TRBV25-1 and J usage is TRBJ2-1, with TRBD2 identical over 10 bases. Trimming cost V 3 bases and J 4 bases; bases outside gene matches: 9. The germline V gene has CDR1 MGHDK and CDR2 SYGVNS. This CDR3 contains 17 residues. The CDR3: CASSESLAGGKYNEQFF. The CDR3 region has the DNA TGTGCCAGCAGTGAGTCATTAGCGGGAGGCAAGTACAATGAGCAGTTCTTC.

The genes are TRBV7-3 and TRBJ2-2; D gene uncertain. The CDR3 consists of 13 residues. The V gene's germline CDR1 is SGHTA and CDR2 FQGTGA. V was trimmed by 5 bases and J by 5 bases, leaving 9 bases between them. This chain's CDR3 is CASSATITGELFF. The CDR3 region has the DNA TGTGCCAGCAGCGCCACTATTACCGGGGAGCTGTTTTTT.

This clone was seen more than once but under ten times. This sequence joins TRBV4-3 and TRBJ1-2; TRBD1 agrees at 8 bases. After removal of 0 bases from V and 12 bases from J, the junction contained 12 bases not matched to a gene. There are 15 residues in the CDR3. Germline CDR1 and CDR2: LGHNA and YSLEER. CDR3 sequence: CASSQDTGTGSLDTF. In nucleotides, the CDR3 is TGCGCCAGCAGCCAAGATACCGGGACAGGCAGCTTAGACACCTTC.

This chain joins TRBV6-1 and TRBJ2-5; 7 bases are shared with TRBD1. Germline CDR1 reads MNHNS; CDR2 reads SASEGT. With V trimmed by 4 bases and J by 3 bases, 8 bases remained unmatched. The CDR3 extends over 15 amino acids. The CDR3 here is CASSVQGQLKETQYF. DNA of the CDR3: TGTGCCAGCAGTGTCCAGGGACAGCTAAAAGAGACCCAGTACTTC.

This clone was counted only a few times. The chain carries TRBV29-1 and TRBJ2-3; D uncertain. The CDR3 consists of 11 residues. The V and J ends lost 7 bases and 5 bases respectively, with 10 bases between them. Germline CDR1 SQVTM, CDR2 ANQGSEA. The CDR3 bases are TGCAGCGCCCTTAAGGAAGATACGCAGTATTTT. It translates to CSALKEDTQYF.

This clone was observed at least ten times. The chain joins TRBV11-2 to TRBJ2-1; 7 nucleotides match TRBD2. The CDR3 extends over 12 amino acids. Trimming cost V 0 bases and J 13 bases; bases outside gene matches: 3. Germline CDR1 and CDR2: SGHAT and FQNNGV. This chain's CDR3 is CASSLELGLQFF. The CDR3 DNA is TGTGCCAGCAGCTTAGAGTTGGGACTACAGTTCTTC. Combining the CDR3 with reference TRBV11-2 and TRBJ2-1 gives the whole variable domain EAGVAQSPRYKIIEKRQSVAFWCNPISGHATLYWYQQILGQGPKLLIQFQNNGVVDDSQLPKDRFSAERLKGVDSTLKIQPAKLEDSAVYLCASSLELGLQFFGPGTRLTVL.

J is TRBJ1-4 and V is TRBV15; D is undetermined. The CDR3 is 16 residues long. Deletions cut 0 bases from V and 4 bases from J, with 12 bases between. Germline V gene lookup returns CDR1 LNHNV and CDR2 YYDKDF (reference sequence). CDR3: CATSRDPSGNNEKLFF. Here the CDR3 DNA reads TGTGCCACCAGCAGAGATCCGTCCGGGAATAATGAAAAACTGTTTTTT.

This clone has a count of ten or more. The chain employs TRBV21-1 and TRBJ2-5; the D segment call TRBD1 is taken from the table without a DNA check. TRBV21-1 is a recognized pseudogene. The CDR3 is made up of 15 amino acids. The CDR3 sequence is CASSPLRTDQETQYF. The CDR3 region has the DNA TGTGCCAGCAGCCCCCTTCGGACAGATCAAGAGACCCAGTACTTC.

The chain couples TRBV10-3 to TRBJ1-2; 8 bases fit TRBD1. CDR1 and CDR2 from the germline V gene are ENHRY and SYGVKD. CDR3 size: 14 residues. With V trimmed by 6 bases and J by 7 bases, 10 bases remained unmatched. CDR3 in amino acids: CAIRLQGGLGGYTF. CDR3 nucleotides: TGTGCCATCAGGCTACAGGGGGGATTAGGTGGCTACACCTTC.